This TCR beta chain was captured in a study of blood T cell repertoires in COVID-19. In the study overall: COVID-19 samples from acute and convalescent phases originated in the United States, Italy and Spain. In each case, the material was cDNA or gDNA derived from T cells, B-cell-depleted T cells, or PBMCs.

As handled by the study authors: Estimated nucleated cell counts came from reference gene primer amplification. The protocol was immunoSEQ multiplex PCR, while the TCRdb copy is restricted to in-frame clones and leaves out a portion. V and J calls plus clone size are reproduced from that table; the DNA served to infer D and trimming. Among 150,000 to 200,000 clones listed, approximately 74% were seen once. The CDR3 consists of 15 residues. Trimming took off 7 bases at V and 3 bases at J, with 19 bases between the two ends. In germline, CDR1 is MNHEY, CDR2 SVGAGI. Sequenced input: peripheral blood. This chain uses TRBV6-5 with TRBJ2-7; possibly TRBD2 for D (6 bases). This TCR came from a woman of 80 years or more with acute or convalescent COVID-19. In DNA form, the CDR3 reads TGTGCCAGCACCCCGGGACTGACGCTGGGCTACGAGCAGTACTTC. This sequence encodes CASTPGLTLGYEQYF.